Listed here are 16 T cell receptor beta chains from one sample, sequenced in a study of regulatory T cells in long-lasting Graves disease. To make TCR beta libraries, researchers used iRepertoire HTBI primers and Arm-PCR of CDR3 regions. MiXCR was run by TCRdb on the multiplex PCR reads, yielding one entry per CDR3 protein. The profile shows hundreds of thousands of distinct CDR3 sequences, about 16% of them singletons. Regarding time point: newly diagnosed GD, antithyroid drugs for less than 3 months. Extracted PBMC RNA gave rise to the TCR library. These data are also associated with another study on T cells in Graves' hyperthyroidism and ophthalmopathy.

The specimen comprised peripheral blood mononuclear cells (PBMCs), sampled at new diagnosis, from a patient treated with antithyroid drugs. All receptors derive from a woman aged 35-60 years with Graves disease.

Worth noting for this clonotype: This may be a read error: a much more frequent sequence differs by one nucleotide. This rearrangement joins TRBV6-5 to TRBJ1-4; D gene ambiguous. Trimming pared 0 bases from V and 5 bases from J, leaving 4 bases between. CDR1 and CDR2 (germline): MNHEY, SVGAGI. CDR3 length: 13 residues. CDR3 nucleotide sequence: TGTGCCAGCAGTTACTCGCGGAATGAAAAACTGTTTTTT. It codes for CASSYSRNEKLFF.

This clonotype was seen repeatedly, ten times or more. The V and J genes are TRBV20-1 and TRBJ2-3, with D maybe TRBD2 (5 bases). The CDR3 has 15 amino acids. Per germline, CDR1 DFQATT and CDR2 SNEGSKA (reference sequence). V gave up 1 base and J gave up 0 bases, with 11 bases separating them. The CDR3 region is CSARVPGSSTDTQYF. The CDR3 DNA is TGCAGTGCTAGAGTACCGGGGTCTAGCACAGATACGCAGTATTTT.

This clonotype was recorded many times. The CDR3: CASSGDRDGKQPQHF. The CDR3 nucleotides are TGTGCCAGCAGTGGAGACAGGGACGGGAAGCAGCCCCAGCATTTT. The V call is TRBV2, the J call TRBJ1-5; TRBD1 matches at 7 bases. This CDR3 has 15 amino acids. Germline assignment: CDR1 SNHLY and CDR2 FYNNEI. With V trimmed by 4 bases and J by 7 bases, 10 bases remained unmatched.

CDR3 in amino acids: CASSHGRGQETQYF. The CDR3 DNA is TGCGCCAGCAGCCATGGCAGGGGGCAAGAGACCCAGTACTTC. This sequence joins TRBV4-1 and TRBJ2-5; TRBD1 agrees at 7 bases. Germline V gene sequence: CDR1 MGHRA, CDR2 YSYEKL. The CDR3 is made up of 14 amino acids. Trimming cost V 3 bases and J 2 bases; bases outside gene matches: 3.

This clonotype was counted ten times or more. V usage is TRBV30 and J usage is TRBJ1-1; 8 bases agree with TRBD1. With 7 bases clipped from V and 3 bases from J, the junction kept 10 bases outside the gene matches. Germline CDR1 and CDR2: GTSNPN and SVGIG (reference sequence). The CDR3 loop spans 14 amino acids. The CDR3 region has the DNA TGTGCCTCAAATCTGGGACAGGCTGACACTGAAGCTTTCTTT. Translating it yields CASNLGQADTEAFF.

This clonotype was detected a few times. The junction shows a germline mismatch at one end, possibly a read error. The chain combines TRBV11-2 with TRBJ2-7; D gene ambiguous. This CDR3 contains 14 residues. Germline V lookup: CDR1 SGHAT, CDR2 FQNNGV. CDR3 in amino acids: CASSLEAAADERYF. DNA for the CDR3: TGTGCCAGCAGCTTAGAGGCAGCTGCCGACGAGCGGTACTTC. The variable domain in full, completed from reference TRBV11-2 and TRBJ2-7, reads EAGVAQSPRYKIIEKRQSVAFWCNPISGHATLYWYQQILGQGPKLLIQFQNNGVVDDSQLPKDRFSAERLKGVDSTLKIQPAKLEDSAVYLCASSLEAAADERYFGPGTRLTVT.

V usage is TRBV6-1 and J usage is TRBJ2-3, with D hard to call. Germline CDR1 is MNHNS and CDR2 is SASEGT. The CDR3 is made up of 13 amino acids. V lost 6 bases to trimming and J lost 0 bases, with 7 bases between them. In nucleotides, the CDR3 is TGTGCCAGCAGGCGTCCTAGCACAGATACGCAGTATTTT. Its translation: CASRRPSTDTQYF.

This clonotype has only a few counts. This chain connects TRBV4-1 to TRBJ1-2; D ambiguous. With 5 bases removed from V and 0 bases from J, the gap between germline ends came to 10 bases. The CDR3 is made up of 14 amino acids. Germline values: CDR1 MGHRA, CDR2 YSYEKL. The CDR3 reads CASSSPRANYGYTF. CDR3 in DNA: TGCGCCAGCAGCTCCCCCCGGGCTAACTATGGCTACACCTTC.

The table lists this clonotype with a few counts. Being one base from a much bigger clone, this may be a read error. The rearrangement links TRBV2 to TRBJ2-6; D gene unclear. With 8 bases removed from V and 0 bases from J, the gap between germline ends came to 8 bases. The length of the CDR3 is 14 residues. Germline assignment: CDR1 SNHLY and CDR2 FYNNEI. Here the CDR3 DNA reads TGTGCCAGCCGTCGGAGCTCTGGGGCCAACGTCCTGACTTTC. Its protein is CASRRSSGANVLTF.

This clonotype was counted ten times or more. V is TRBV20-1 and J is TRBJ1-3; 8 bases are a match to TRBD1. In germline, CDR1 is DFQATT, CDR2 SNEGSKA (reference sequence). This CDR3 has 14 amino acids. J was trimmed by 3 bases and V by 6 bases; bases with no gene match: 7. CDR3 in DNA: TGCAGTGCGCCTAAGACAGGGGTTGGAAACACCATATATTTT. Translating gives CSAPKTGVGNTIYF.

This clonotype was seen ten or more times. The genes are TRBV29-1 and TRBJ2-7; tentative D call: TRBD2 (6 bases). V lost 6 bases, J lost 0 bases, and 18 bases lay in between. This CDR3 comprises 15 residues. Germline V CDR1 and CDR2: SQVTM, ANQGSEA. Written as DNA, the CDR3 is TGCAGCGTGGAGGACCCTGGGGGGAGCTCCTACGAGCAGTACTTC. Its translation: CSVEDPGGSSYEQYF.

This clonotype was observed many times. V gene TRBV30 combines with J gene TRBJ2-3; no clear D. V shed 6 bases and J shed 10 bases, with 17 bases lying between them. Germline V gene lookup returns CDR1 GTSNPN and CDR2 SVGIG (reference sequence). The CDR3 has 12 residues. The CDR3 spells CACSVGSGAQYF. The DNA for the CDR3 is TGTGCCTGCTCGGTAGGGTCCGGAGCGCAGTATTTT.

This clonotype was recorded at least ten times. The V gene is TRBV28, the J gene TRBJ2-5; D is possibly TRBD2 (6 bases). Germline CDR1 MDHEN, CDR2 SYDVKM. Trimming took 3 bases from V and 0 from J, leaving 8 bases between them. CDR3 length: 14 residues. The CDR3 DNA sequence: TGTGCCAGCAGTTTGGGAGGACACCAAGAGACCCAGTACTTC. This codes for CASSLGGHQETQYF. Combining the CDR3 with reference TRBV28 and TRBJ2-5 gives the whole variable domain DVKVTQSSRYLVKRTGEKVFLECVQDMDHENMFWYRQDPGLGLRLIYFSYDVKMKEKGDIPEGYSVSREKKERFSLILESASTNQTSMYLCASSLGGHQETQYFGPGTRLLVL.

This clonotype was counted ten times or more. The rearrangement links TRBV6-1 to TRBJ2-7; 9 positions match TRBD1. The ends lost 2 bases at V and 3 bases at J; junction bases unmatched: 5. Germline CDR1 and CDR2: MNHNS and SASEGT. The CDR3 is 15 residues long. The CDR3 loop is CASSERTGEGYEQYF. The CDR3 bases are TGTGCCAGCAGTGAACGGACAGGGGAGGGCTACGAGCAGTACTTC.

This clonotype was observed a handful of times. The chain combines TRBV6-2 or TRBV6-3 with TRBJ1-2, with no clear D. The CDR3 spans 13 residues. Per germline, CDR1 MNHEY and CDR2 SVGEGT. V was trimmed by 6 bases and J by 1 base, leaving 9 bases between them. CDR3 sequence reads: CASSPYFNYGYTF. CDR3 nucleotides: TGTGCCAGCAGCCCTTATTTTAACTATGGCTACACCTTC.

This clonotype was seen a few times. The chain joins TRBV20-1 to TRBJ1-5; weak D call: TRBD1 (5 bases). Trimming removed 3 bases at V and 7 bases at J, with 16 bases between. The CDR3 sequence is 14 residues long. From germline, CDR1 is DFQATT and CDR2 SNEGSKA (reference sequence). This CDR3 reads CSASWDPSGQPQHF. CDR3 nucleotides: TGCAGTGCTAGTTGGGACCCGTCGGGACAGCCCCAGCATTTT.